These T cell receptor beta chains were read from a single sample in a study of CD8+ T cells in alopecia areata. Generated by immunoSEQ multiplex PCR, the TCRdb table keeps only in-frame clones and is missing some. The sample lists about 76,000 clones; approximately 28% were seen once. The input for sequencing was CD8+ T cells sorted from blood, taken at week 4, from a patient treated with tofacitinib. The receptors were gathered from a human donor with alopecia areata. The CDR3 runs from the conserved cysteine through the conserved F or W.

V | CDR3
TRBV5-1 | CASSLADGAYEQYF
TRBV29-1 | CSVVSSETQYF
TRBV29-1 | CSGDRGLNNEQFF
TRBV7-9 | CASSSVGELTGELFF
TRBV29-1 | CSVVRTSGSNTQYF
TRBV5-1 | CASSFPGDSATGELFF
TRBV19 | CASSIFLSYEQYF
TRBV23-1 | CASSQRPVGYTF
TRBV6-5 | CASSYSKVEKLFF
TRBV6-5 | CASSYSGGAETQYF
TRBV29-1 | CSALRTGELFF
TRBV4-3 | CASSQGAAENTEAFF
TRBV27 | CASSWGTGGADTQYF